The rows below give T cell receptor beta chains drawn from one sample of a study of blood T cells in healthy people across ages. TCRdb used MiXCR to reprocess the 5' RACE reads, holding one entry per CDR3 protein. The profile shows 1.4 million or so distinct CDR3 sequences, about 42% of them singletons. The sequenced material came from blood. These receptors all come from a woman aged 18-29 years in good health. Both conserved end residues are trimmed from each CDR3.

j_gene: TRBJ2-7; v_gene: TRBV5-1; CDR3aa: ASNPGLASYEQY
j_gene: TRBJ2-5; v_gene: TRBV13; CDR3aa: ASSLEGVYYNEQY
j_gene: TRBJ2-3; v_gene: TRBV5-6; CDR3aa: ASSTRPPDTQY
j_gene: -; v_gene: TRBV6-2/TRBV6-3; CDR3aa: ASSDWYEQY
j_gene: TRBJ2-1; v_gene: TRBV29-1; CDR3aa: SVDDPVGAYNEQF
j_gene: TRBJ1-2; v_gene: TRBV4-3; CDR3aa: ASSQDSDRAEYYT
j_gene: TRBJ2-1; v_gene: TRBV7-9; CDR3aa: ASSSVVATSGSLSNEQF
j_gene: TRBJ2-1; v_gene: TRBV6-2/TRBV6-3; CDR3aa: ASSYSGLARNEQF
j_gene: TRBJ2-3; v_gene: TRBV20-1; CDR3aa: SARARGTDTQY
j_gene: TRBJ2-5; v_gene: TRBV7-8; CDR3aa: ASSVDRQSAQY
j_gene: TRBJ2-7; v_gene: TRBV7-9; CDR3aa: ASPMGGDEQY
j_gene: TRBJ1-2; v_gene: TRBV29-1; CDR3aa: SVVRGQHYGYT
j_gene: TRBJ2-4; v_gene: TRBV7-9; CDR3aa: ASSFSDTLAKNIQY
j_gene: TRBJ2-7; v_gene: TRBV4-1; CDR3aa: ASSQDGAYEQY
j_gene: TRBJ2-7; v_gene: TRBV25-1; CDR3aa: ASTVKNLRAGYSYEQY
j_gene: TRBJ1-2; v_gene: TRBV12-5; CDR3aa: ASGAWGVGRAYYGYT
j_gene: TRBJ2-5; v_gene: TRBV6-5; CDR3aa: ASSYKGKKY
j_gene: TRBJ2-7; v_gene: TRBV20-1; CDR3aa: SATRQSYEQY
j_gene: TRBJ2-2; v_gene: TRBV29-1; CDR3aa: SVPDRGRTGELF
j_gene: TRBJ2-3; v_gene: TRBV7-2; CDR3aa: ASSLAGLAGGQTDTQY
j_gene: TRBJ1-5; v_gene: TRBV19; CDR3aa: ASSAGTQPQH
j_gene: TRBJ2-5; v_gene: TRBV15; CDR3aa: VTSRGGGAQETQY
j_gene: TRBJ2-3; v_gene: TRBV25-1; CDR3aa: ASSRRGMADTQY
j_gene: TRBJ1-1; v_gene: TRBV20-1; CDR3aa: SAPGRTTEAF
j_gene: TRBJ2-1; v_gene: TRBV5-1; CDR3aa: ASSLVAGGGYNEQF
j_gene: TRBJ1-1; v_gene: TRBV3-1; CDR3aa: ASSQVKGNTEAF
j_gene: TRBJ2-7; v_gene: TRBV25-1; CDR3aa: ASSPGGSVNEQY
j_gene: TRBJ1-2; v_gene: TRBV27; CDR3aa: ASRAGTALYGYT
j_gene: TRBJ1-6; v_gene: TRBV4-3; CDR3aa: ASSQRDSFYNSPLH
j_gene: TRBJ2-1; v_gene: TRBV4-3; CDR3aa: ASSQGRGLAGNEQF
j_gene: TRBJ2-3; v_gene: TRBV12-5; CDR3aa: ASGAGGPEDTQY
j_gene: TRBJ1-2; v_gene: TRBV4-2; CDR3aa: ASSQVTPGQDYGYT
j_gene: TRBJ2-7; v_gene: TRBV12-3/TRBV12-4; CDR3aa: ASSLIVGDYNEQY
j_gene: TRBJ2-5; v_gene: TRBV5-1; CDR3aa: ASSLDIANEQY
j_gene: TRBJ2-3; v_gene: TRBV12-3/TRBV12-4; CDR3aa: ASSWWVTDTQY
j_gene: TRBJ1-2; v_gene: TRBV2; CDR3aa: ASSAETASYT
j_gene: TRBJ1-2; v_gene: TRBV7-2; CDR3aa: ASSRERRYGYT
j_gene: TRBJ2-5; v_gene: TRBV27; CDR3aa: ASSFRGRGETQY
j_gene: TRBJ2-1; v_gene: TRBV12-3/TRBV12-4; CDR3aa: ASRIAVTYNEQF
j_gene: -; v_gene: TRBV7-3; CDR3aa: ASSLGMQGSYNEQY
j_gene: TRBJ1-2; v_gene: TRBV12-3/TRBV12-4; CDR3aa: ASSIRAGVYGYT
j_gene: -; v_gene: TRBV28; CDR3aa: ASSFQGYGYEQY
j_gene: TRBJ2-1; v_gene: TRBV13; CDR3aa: ASSQGLGTSEYNEQF
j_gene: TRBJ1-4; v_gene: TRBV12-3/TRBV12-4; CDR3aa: ASSQGGSEKLF
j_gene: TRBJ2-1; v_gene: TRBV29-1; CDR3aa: SAGSPYNEQF
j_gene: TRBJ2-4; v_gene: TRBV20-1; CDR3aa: SAHRDGPQQY
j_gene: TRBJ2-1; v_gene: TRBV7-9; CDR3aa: ASSLETVPGNEQF
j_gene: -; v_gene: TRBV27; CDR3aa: ASSPGTSGAYNEQY
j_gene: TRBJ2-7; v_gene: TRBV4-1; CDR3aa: ASSPSSVSEQY
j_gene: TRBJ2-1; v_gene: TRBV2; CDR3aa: ASRYRDRVDEQF
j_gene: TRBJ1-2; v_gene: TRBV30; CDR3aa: ARSVRGNLNYGYT
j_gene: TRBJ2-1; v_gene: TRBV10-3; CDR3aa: AISDGVNGNEQF
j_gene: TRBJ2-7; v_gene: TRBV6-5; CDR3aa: ASSRQGALTYEQY